The text below deals with one T cell receptor (beta chain). The CDR3 is 13 amino acids. Per germline, CDR1 MNHEY and CDR2 SVGAGI. V lost 5 bases and J lost 8, with 15 bases in between. This entry comes from a study of T cell responses to AZD1222 COVID-19 vaccine. Libraries were prepared by immunoSEQ multiplex PCR; TCRdb keeps only in-frame clonotypes and omits some of them. The data show 150,000 or so clones, with about 92% seen just once and 0.7% to 0.9% held by the top ten. The chain employs TRBV6-5 and TRBJ1-1; D unresolved. This TCR was sampled from an adult in good health. The sequencing here drew on peripheral blood, taken on day 0 of AZD1222 vaccination. The CDR3 bases are TGTGCCAGCAGTCCCATTGGCGTGGGGGAAGCTTTCTTT. The encoded protein is CASSPIGVGEAFF.